This T cell receptor beta chain appears in the sequencing data of a study of T cells of healthy individuals. TCRdb re-called the 5' RACE reads with MiXCR, one entry per CDR3 protein. Of around 100,000 distinct CDR3 sequences listed, 15% to 20% are singletons. This clonotype was detected ten times or more. V was shortened by 4 bases and J by 2 bases, with 3 bases between the two germline ends. Germline V gene data show CDR1 as SGHTA and CDR2 as FQGNSA. The CDR3 consists of 11 residues. The chain combines TRBV7-2 with TRBJ2-7; D is unclear. This sequence was found in a human donor in good health. CDR3 loop: CASSSPYEQYF. In nucleotides, the CDR3 is TGTGCCAGCAGCTCCCCCTACGAGCAGTACTTC.